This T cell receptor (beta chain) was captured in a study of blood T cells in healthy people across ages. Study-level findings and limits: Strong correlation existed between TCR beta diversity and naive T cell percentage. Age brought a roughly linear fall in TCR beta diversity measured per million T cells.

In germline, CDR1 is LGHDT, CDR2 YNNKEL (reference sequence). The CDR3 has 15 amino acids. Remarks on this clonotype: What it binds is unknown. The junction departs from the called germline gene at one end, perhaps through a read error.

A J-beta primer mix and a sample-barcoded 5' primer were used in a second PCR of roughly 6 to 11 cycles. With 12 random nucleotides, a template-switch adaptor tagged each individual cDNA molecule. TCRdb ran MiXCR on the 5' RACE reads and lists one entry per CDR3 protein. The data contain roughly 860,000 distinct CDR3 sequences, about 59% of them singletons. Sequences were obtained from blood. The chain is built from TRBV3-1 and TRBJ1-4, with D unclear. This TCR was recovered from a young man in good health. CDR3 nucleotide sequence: TGTGCCAGCAGCCCTTACACGTCAACTAATGGAAAACTGTTTTTT. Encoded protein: CASSPYTSTNGKLFF.